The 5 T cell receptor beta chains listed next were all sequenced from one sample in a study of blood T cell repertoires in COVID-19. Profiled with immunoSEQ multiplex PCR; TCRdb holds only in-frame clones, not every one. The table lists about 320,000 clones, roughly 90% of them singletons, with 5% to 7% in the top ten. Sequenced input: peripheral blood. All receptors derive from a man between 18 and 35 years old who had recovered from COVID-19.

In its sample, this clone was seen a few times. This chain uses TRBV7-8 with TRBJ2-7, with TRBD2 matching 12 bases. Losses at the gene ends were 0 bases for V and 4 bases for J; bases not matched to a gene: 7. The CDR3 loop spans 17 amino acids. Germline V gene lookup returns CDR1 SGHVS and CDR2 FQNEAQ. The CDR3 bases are TGTGCCAGCAGCTTAGCGTTAGAAGGACTAGCGGGGTACGAGCAGTACTTC. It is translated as CASSLALEGLAGYEQYF.

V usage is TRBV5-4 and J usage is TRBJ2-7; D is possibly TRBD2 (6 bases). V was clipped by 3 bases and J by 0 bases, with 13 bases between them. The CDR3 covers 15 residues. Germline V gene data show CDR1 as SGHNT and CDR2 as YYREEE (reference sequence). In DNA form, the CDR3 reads TGTGCCAGCAGCTGGGGACTCAGGAGCTCCTACGAGCAGTACTTC. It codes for CASSWGLRSSYEQYF.

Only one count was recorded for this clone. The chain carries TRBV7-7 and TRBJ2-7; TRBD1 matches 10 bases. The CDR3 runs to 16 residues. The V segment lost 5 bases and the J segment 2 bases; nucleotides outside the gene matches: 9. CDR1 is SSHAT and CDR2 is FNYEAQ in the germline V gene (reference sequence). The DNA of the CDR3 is TGTGCCAGCAGCCCAAGTAGGGACAGGGGTCCCTACGAGCAGTACTTC. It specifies CASSPSRDRGPYEQYF.

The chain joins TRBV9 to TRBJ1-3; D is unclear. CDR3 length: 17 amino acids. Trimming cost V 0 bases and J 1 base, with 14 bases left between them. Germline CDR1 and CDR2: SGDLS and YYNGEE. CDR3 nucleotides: TGTGCCAGCAGCGTAGGAAATCTTGGCGGTTCTGGAAACACCATATATTTT. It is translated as CASSVGNLGGSGNTIYF.

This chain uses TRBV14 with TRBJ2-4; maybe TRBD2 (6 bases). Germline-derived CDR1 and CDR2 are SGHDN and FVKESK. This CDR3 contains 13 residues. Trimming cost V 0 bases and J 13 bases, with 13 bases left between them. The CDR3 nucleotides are TGTGCCAGCAGCCAAGATCAAGGGACTCAACAGTACTTC. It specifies CASSQDQGTQQYF.